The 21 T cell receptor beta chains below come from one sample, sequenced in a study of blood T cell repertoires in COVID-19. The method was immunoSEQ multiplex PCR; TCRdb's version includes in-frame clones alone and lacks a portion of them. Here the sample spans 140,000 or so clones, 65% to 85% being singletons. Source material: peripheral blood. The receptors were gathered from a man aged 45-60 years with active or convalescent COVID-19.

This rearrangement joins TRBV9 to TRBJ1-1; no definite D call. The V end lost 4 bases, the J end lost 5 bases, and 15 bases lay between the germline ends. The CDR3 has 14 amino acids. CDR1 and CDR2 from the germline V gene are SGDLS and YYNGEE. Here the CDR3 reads CASSQTPGFTEAFF. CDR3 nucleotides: TGTGCCAGCAGCCAAACTCCGGGATTTACTGAAGCTTTCTTT.

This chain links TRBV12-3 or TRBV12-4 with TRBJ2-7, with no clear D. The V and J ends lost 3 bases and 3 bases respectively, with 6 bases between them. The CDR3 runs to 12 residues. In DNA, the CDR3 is TGTGCCAGCAGTTTGGGCCTCTACGAGCAGTACTTC. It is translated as CASSLGLYEQYF.

This CDR3 is CAWIGQGETQYF. Here the CDR3 DNA reads TGTGCCTGGATCGGACAGGGGGAGACCCAGTACTTC. The rearrangement uses TRBV30 and TRBJ2-5, with TRBD1 matching 9 bases. Unmatched junction bases numbered 2, after V lost 4 bases and J lost 5 bases. There are 12 residues in the CDR3. Germline V gives CDR1 GTSNPN, CDR2 SVGIG (reference sequence).

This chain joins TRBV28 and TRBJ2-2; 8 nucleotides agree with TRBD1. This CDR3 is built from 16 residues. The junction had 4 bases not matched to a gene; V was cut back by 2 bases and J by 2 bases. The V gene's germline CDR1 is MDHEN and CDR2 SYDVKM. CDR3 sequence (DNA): TGTGCCAGCAGTTTAAGAGGGACAGGTAACACCGGGGAGCTGTTTTTT. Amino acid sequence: CASSLRGTGNTGELFF.

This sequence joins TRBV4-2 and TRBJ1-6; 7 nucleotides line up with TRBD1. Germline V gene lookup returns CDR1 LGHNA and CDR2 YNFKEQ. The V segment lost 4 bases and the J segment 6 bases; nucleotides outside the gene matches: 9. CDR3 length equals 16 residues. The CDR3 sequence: CASSPPQTGINSPLHF. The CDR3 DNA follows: TGTGCCAGCAGCCCCCCCCAGACAGGGATTAATTCACCCCTCCACTTT.

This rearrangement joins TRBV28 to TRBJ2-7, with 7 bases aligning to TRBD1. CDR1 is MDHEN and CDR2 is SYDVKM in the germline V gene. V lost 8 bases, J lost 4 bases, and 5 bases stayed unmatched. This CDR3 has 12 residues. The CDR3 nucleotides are TGTGCCAGCGATCAACAGGGGTACGAGCAGTACTTC. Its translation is CASDQQGYEQYF.

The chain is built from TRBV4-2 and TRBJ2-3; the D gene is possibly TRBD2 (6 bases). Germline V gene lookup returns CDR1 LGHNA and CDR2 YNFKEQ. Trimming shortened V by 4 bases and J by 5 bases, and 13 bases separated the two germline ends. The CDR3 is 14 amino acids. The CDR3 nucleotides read TGTGCCAGCAGCCCCGGAGGAGGGGAAGATACGCAGTATTTT. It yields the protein CASSPGGGEDTQYF.

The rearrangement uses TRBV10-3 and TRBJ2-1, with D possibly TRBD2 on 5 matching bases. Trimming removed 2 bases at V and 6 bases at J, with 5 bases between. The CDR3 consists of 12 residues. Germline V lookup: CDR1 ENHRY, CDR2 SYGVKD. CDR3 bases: TGTGCCATCAGTGAGCTAGCCAATGAGCAGTTCTTC. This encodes CAISELANEQFF.

The CDR3 nucleotides read TGTGCCAGCAGCTTAACGGGGACAATTCCTGGCTACACCTTC. It is translated as CASSLTGTIPGYTF. The chain carries TRBV7-3 and TRBJ1-2, with a tentative D call TRBD1 (6 bases). The CDR3 length is 14 residues. V lost 0 bases to trimming and J lost 7 bases, with 12 bases between them. Germline V CDR1 and CDR2: SGHTA, FQGTGA.

For the CDR3, the DNA is TGTGCCAGCAGTTACTTGTCGGGTAGAGGAACTGAAGCTTTCTTT. Its protein product is CASSYLSGRGTEAFF. V gene TRBV6-5 combines with J gene TRBJ1-1; D is unresolved. Germline lookup yields CDR1 MNHEY and CDR2 SVGAGI. V was shortened by 1 base and J by 5 bases, with 14 bases between the two germline ends. This CDR3 region has 15 residues.

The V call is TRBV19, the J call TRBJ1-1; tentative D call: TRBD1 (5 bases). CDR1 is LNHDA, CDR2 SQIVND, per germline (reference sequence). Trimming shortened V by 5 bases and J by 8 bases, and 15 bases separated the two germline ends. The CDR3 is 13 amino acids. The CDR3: CASSLQDYDEAFF. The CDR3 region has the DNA TGTGCCAGTAGTTTACAGGACTACGACGAAGCTTTCTTT. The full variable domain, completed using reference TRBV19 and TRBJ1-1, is DGGITQSPKYLFRKEGQNVTLSCEQNLNHDAMYWYRQDPGQGLRLIYYSQIVNDFQKGDIAEGYSVSREKKESFPLTVTSAQKNPTAFYLCASSLQDYDEAFFGQGTRLTVV.

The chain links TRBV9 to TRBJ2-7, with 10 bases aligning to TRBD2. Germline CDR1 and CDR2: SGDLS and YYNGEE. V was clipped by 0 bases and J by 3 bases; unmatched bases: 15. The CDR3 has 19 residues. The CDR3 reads CASSVEKFGLAGVDYEQYF. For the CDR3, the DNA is TGTGCCAGCAGCGTAGAGAAGTTTGGGCTAGCGGGAGTAGACTACGAGCAGTACTTC.

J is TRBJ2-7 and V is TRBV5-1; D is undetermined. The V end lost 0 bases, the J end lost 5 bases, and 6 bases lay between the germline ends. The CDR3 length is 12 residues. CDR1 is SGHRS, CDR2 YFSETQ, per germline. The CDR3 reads CASSLGRDEQYF. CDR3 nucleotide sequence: TGCGCCAGCAGCTTGGGTCGGGACGAGCAGTACTTC.

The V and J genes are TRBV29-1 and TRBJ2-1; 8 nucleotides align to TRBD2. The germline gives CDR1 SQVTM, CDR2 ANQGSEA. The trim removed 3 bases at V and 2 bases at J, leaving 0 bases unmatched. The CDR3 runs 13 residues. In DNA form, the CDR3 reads TGCAGCGTTGACGGGAGGGCCTACAATGAGCAGTTCTTC. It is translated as CSVDGRAYNEQFF.

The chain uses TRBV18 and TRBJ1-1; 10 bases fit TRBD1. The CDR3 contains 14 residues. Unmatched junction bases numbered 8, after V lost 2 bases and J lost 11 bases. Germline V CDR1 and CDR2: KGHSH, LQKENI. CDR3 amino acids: CASSPYGTGDSAFF. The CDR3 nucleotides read TGTGCCAGCTCACCATACGGGACAGGGGATTCGGCTTTCTTT.

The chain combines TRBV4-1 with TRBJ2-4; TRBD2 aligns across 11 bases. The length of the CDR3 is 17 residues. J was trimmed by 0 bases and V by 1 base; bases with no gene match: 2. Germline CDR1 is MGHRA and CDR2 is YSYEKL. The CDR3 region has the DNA TGCGCCAGCAGCCAAGCCGGGACTAGCGGAGCCAAAAACATTCAGTACTTC. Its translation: CASSQAGTSGAKNIQYF.

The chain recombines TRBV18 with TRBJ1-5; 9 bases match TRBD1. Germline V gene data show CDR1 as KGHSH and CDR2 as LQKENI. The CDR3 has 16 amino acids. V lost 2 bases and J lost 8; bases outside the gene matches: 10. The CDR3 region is CASSPFDRGGVEPQHF. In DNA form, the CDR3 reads TGTGCCAGCTCACCATTCGACAGGGGGGGAGTGGAGCCCCAGCATTTT.

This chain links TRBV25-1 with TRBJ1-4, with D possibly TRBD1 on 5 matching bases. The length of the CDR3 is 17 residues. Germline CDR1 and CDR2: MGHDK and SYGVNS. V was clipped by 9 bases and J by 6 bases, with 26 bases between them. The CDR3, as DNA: TGTGCCAGTTCTACGCCGGGACTCTCATCTAGTGATGAAAAACTGTTTTTT. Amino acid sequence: CASSTPGLSSSDEKLFF.

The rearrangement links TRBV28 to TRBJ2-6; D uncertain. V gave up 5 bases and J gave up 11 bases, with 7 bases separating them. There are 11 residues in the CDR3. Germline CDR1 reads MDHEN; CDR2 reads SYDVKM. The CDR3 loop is CASSLPDVLTF. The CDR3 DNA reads TGTGCCAGCAGTCTTCCCGACGTCCTGACTTTC.

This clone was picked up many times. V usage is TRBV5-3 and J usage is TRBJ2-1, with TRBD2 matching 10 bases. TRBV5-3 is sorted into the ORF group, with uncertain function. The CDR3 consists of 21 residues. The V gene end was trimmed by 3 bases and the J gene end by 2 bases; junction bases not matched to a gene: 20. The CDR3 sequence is CARSYPRRVAGGVSPYNEQFF. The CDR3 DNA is TGTGCCAGAAGCTACCCCCGGAGGGTAGCGGGAGGAGTTAGTCCCTACAATGAGCAGTTCTTC.

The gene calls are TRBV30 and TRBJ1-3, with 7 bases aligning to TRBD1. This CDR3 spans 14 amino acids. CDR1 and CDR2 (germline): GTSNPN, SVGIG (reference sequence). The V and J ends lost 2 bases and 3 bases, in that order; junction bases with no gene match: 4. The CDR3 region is CAWSTYRGGNTIYF. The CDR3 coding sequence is TGTGCCTGGAGTACCTACAGGGGTGGAAACACCATATATTTT. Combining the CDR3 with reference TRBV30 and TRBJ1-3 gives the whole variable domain SQTIHQWPATLVQPVGSPLSLECTVEGTSNPNLYWYRQAAGRGLQLLFYSVGIGQISSEVPQNLSASRPQDRQFILSSKKLLLSDSGFYLCAWSTYRGGNTIYFGEGSWLTVV.